The sequence of this TCR beta chain was determined in a study of control samples from healthy donors and cancer patients. Germline V gene lookup returns CDR1 LNHDA and CDR2 SQIVND (reference sequence). Deletions cut 3 bases from V and 7 bases from J, with 16 bases between. CDR3 length: 15 residues. This clone was found a few times. Sequencing was performed with immunoSEQ multiplex PCR; in TCRdb, only in-frame clones are kept and a portion is missing. In the table there are around 51,000 clones, about four fifths of which are singletons. Sequences were obtained from blood. The receptor comes from a man aged 70-80 years in good health. The chain recombines TRBV19 with TRBJ1-5; D is unresolved. CDR3 DNA sequence: TGTGCCAGTAGTATCAGACACACCAATGGCCAGCCCCAGCATTTT. This sequence encodes CASSIRHTNGQPQHF.